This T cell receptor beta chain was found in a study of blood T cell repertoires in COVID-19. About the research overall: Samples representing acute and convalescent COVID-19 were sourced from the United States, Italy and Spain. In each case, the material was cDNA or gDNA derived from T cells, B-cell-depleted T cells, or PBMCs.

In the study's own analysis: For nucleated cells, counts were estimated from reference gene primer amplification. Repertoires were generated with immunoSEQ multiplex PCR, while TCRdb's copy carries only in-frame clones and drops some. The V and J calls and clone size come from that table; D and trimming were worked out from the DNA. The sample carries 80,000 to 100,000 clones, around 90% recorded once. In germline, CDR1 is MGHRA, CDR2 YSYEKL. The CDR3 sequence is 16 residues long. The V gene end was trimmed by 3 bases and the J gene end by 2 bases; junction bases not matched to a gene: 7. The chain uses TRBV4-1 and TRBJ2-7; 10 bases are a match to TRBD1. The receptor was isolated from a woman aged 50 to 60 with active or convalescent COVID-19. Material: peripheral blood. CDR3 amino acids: CASSHMTGGDPYEQYF. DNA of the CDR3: TGCGCCAGCAGCCACATGACAGGGGGCGACCCCTACGAGCAGTACTTC.